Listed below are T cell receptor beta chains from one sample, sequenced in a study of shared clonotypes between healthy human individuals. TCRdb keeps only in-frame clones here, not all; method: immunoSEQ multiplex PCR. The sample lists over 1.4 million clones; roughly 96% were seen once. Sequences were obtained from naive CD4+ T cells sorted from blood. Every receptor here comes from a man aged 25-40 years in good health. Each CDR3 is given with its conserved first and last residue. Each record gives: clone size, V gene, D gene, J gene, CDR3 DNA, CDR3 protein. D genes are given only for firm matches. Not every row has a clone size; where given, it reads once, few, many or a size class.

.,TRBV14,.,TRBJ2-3,TGTGCCAGCAGCCTCCGCGTGCCCGGCACAGATACGCAGTATTTT,CASSLRVPGTDTQYF
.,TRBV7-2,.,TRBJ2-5,TGTGCCAGCAGCTTAGGCAGGTCGGAGACCCAGTACTTC,CASSLGRSETQYF
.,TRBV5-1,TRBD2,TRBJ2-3,TGCGCCAGCAGCTTCCTCACTAGCGGGAGTGGAGATACGCAGTATTTT,CASSFLTSGSGDTQYF
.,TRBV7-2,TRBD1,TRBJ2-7,TGTGCCAGCAGCAGAAAGGGACAGGGAAGTATATTC,CASSRKGQGSIF
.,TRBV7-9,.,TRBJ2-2,TGTGCCAGCAGCTTAGGCAGGGTTGCCGGGGAGCTGTTTTTT,CASSLGRVAGELFF
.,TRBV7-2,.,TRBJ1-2,TGTGCCAGCAGCCACCGGGAGGGTGGCTACACCTTC,CASSHREGGYTF
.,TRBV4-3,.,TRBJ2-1,TGCGCCAGCAGCCAAGAGTTACTTTTAGGGAATGAGCAGTTCTTC,CASSQELLLGNEQFF
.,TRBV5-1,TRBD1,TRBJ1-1,TGCGTCAGCAGCTCGCCAACACGAGGCAGGGGGATCACTGAAGCTTTCTTT,CVSSSPTRGRGITEAFF
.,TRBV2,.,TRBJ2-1,TGTGCCAGCACTAATTCAGGGATTCTCTCACATGAGCAGTTCTTC,CASTNSGILSHEQFF
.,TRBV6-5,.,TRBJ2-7,TGTGCCAGCAGTTACGTGGGGATTCGGTACTTC,CASSYVGIRYF
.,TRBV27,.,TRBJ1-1,TGTGCCAGCAGGGGCAGGGCGAACACTGAAGCTTTCTTT,CASRGRANTEAFF
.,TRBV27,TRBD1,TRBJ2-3,TGTGCCAGCAGTTTAACAGGGGGCGGGACAGATACGCAGTATTTT,CASSLTGGGTDTQYF
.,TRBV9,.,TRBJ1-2,TGTGCCAGCAGCCCGAGTGGCTCGTCGAGCTATGGCTACACCTTC,CASSPSGSSSYGYTF
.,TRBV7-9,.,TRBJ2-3,TGTGCCAGCAGCTTAGGATCCTCGGGCACAGATACGCAGTATTTT,CASSLGSSGTDTQYF
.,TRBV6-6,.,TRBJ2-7,TGTGCCAGCAGTACTCAGGGATACGAGCAGTACTTC,CASSTQGYEQYF
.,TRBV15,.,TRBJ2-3,TGTGCCACCAGCAGAGTAGGTGGCAGGGATAGGGCAGATACGCAGTATTTT,CATSRVGGRDRADTQYF
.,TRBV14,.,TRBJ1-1,TGTGCCAGCAGCGAGTGGGTAGGAAACGCTGAAGCTTTCTTT,CASSEWVGNAEAFF
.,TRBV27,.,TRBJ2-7,TGTGCCAGCAGTTTACTATCCCGTAGGGGCTCCTACGAGCAGTACTTC,CASSLLSRRGSYEQYF
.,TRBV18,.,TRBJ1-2,TGTGCCAGCTCACCAGAGTTCGGTGCGGGTTACACCTTC,CASSPEFGAGYTF
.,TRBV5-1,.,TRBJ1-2,TGCGCCAGCAGGGAGGACGGAACCTATGGCTACACCTTC,CASREDGTYGYTF
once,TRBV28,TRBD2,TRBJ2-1,TGTGCCAGCAGCGGACTAGCCTACCACAATGAGCAGTTCTTC,CASSGLAYHNEQFF
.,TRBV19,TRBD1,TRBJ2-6,TGTGCCAGTAGTAAGGGACAGGGGTGGCCTGGGGCCAACGTCCTGACTTTC,CASSKGQGWPGANVLTF
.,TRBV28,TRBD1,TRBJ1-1,TGTGCCAGCAGTTCACAACAGGGGAGGGGCGACACTGAAGCTTTCTTT,CASSSQQGRGDTEAFF
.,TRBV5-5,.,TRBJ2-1,TGTGCCAGCAACCAAAAAGGGTACTCCTACAATGAGCAGTTCTTC,CASNQKGYSYNEQFF
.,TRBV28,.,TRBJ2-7,TGTGCCAGCACCTCGACCGGAGCCTTACCCTACGAGCAGTACTTC,CASTSTGALPYEQYF
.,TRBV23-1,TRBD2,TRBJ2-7,TGCGCCAGCAGTCAATCCTACAAAGGGAGGGGAGACGAGCAGTACTTC,CASSQSYKGRGDEQYF
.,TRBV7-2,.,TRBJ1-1,TGTGCCAGCGGACGACTTTTGGCCTTGAACACTGAAGCTTTCTTT,CASGRLLALNTEAFF
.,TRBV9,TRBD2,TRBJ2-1,TGTGCCAGCAGCGTAACCCCAATTGTGTCGGGAGGCCTCGATGAGCAGTTCTTC,CASSVTPIVSGGLDEQFF
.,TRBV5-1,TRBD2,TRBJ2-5,TGCGCCAGCAGCTTGTTGGCGGGAGTCCCAGAGGCCCAGTACTTC,CASSLLAGVPEAQYF
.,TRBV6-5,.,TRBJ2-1,TGTGCCAGCAGGAATAGTGGGCTTTCCTACAATGAGCAGTTCTTC,CASRNSGLSYNEQFF
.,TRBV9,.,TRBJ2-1,TGTGCCAGCGGCCGGACTTTATTCTCCTACAATGAGCAGTTCTTC,CASGRTLFSYNEQFF
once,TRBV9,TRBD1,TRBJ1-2,TGTGCCAGCAGCGGGACAGGGGGCGTCTATGGCTACACCTTC,CASSGTGGVYGYTF
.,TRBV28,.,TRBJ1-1,TGTGCCAGCAGGACCCCGGGGGGGGAGTGGGCTGAAGCTTTCTTT,CASRTPGGEWAEAFF
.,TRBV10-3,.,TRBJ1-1,TGTGCCATCAGGCAGGGGTCGTACACTGAAGCTTTCTTT,CAIRQGSYTEAFF
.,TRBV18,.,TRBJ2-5,TGTGCCAGCTCACGAAGGGAGGTAGAGACCCAGTACTTC,CASSRREVETQYF
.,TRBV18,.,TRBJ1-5,TGTGCCAGCTCACCACGTAAGGAGGTAAGCAATCAGCCCCAGCATTTT,CASSPRKEVSNQPQHF
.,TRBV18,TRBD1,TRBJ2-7,TGTGCCAGCTCACTCCGCCCGAGACAGGGACCCTACGAGCAGTACTTC,CASSLRPRQGPYEQYF
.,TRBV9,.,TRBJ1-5,TGTGCCAGCAGCGTCCGAGAGGAGACCGGAAAGGATAGCAATCAGCCCCAGCATTTT,CASSVREETGKDSNQPQHF
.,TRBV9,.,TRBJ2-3,TGTGCCAGCAGCGAGGGTCCGGGACACGCGGATACGCAGTATTTT,CASSEGPGHADTQYF
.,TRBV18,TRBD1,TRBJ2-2,TGTGCCAGCTCACCACTACAGGGGGGAACCGGGGAGCTGTTTTTT,CASSPLQGGTGELFF
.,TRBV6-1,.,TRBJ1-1,TGTGCCAGCACTGTAATGGACGGCGGAAACACTGAAGCTTTCTTT,CASTVMDGGNTEAFF
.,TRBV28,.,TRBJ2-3,TGTGCCAGCAGTTTTTTGGGGAGAATGGATGGGGATACGCAGTATTTT,CASSFLGRMDGDTQYF
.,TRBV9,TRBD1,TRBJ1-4,TGTGCCAGCAGCGTGACAGGGACTAATGAAAAACTGTTTTTT,CASSVTGTNEKLFF
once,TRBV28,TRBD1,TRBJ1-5,TGTGCCAGCAGCCAAAATCGACAGGGCGAGCATTTT,CASSQNRQGEHF
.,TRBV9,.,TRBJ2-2,TGTGCCAGCAGCGTAGATCTGGTTAACACCGGGGAGCTGTTTTTT,CASSVDLVNTGELFF
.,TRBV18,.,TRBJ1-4,TGTGCCAGCTCACCACCTGCCCCCGGGACGGAAGAAGAAAAACTGTTTTTT,CASSPPAPGTEEEKLFF
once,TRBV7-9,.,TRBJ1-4,TGTGCCAGCAGCTTATCTTCCAGGGGAAATGAAAAACTGTTTTTT,CASSLSSRGNEKLFF
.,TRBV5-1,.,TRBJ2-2,TGCGCCAGCAGCGACCTCTCCTCGAGCACCGGGGAGCTGTTTTTT,CASSDLSSSTGELFF
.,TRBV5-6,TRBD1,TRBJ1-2,TGTGCCAGCAGCCGGACAGGGGGGAACTATGGCTACACCTTC,CASSRTGGNYGYTF
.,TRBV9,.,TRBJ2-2,TGTGCCAGCAGCGTCGGAAGCGCAATGAACACCGGGGAGCTGTTTTTT,CASSVGSAMNTGELFF
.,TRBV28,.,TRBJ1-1,TGTGCCAGCAGTTTATTCGGACGGTTGAACACTGAAGCTTTCTTT,CASSLFGRLNTEAFF